This T cell receptor (beta chain) was captured by sequencing in a study of control samples from healthy donors and cancer patients. V was shortened by 4 bases and J by 3 bases, with 12 bases between the two germline ends. The CDR3 length is 14 residues. Germline loops: CDR1 SGHDN, CDR2 FVKESK. Clones were sequenced by immunoSEQ multiplex PCR, and TCRdb holds only the in-frame ones, with some missing. In the table there are some 100,000 clones, around three quarters of which are singletons. J is TRBJ1-1 and V is TRBV14; D is uncertain. The source is a woman aged 30 to 39 in good health. Sequenced sample: blood. The CDR3 spells CASSPFILYTEAFF. CDR3 coding DNA: TGTGCCAGCAGCCCCTTTATCCTATACACTGAAGCTTTCTTT.